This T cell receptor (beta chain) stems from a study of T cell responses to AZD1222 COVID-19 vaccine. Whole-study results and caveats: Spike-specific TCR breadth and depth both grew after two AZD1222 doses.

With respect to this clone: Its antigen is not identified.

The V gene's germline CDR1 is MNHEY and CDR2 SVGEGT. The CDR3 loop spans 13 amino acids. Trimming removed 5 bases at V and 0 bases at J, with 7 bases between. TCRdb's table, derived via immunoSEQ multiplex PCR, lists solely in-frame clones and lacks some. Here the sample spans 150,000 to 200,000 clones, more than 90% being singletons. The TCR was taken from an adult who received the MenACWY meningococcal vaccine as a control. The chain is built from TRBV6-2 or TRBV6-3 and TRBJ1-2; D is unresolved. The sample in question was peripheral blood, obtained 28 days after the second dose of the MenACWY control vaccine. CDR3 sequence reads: CASSRGPNYGYTF. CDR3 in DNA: TGTGCCAGCAGTCGTGGACCTAACTATGGCTACACCTTC.